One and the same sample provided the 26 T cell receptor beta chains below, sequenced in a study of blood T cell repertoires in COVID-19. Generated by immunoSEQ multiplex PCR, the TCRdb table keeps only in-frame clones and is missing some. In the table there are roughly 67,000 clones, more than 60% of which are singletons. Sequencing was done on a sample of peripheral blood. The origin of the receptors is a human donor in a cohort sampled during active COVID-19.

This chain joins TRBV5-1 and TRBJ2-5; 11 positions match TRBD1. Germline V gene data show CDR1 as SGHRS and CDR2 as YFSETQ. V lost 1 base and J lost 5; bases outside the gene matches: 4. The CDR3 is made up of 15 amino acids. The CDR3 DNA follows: TGCGCCAGCAGCTTGCGGACAGGGGGCGGTGAGACCCAGTACTTC. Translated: CASSLRTGGGETQYF.

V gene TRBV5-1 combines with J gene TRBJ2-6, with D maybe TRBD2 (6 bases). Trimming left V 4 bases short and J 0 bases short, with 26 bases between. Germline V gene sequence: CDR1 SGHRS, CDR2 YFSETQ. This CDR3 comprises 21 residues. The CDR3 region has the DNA TGCGCCAGCAGCCGGGACTTACCCCGGCGGCTTGATAACTCTGGGGCCAACGTCCTGACTTTC. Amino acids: CASSRDLPRRLDNSGANVLTF.

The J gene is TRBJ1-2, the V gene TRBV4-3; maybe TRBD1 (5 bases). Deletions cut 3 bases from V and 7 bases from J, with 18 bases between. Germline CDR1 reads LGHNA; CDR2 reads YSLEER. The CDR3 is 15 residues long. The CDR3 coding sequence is TGCGCCAGCAGCCAGGAACGGCAGGGAATCCGTGGCTACACCTTC. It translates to CASSQERQGIRGYTF.

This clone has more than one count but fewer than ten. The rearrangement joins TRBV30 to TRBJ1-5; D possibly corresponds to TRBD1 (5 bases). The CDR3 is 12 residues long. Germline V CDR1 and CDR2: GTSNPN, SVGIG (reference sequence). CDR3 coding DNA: TGTGCTTGGGGCAGGAGCAATCAGCCCCAGCATTTT. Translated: CAWGRSNQPQHF.

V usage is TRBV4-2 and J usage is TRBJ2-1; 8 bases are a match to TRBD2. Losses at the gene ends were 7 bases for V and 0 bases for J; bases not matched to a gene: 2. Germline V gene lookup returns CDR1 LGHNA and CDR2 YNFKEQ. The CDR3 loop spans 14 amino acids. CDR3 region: CASNGGGSYNEQFF. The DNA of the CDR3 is TGTGCCAGCAACGGGGGGGGCTCCTACAATGAGCAGTTCTTC.

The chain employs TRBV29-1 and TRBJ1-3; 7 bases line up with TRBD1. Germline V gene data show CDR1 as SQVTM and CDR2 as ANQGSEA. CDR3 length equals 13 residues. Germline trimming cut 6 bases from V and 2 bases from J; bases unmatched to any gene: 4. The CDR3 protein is CSVATGPGNTIYF. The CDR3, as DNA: TGCAGCGTCGCGACAGGGCCTGGAAACACCATATATTTT.

This CDR3 is CASRPGLAGVSGELFF. DNA of the CDR3: TGTGCCAGCAGACCGGGACTAGCGGGAGTCAGCGGGGAGCTGTTTTTT. This chain connects TRBV7-2 to TRBJ2-2; TRBD2 matches 14 bases. CDR1 is SGHTA and CDR2 is FQGNSA in the germline V gene. CDR3 length equals 16 residues. V lost 6 bases, J lost 7 bases, and 7 bases stayed unmatched.

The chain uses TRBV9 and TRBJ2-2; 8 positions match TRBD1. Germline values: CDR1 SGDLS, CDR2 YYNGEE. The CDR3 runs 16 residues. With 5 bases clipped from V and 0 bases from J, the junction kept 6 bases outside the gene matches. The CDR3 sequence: CASRQTGDTNTGELFF. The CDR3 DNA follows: TGTGCCAGCAGACAGACAGGGGACACGAACACCGGGGAGCTGTTTTTT.

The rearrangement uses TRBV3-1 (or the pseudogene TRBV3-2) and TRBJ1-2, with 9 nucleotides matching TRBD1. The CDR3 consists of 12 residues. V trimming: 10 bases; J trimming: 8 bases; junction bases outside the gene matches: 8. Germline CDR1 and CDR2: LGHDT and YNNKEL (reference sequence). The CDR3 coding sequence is TGTGCCACCGCGACAGGGGGGAAAGGCTACACCTTC. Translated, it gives CATATGGKGYTF.

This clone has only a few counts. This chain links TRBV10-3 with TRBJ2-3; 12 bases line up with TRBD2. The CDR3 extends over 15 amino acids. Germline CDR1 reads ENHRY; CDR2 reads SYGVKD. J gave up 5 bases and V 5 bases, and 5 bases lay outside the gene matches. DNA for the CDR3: TGTGCCATCAGTCGACTAGCGGGAGATGGAGATACGCAGTATTTT. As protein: CAISRLAGDGDTQYF.

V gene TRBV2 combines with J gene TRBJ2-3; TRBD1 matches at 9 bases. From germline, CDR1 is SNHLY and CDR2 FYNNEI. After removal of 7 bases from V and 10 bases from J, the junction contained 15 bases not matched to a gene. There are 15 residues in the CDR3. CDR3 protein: CASMWAGQGTEAQYF. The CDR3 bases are TGTGCCAGCATGTGGGCGGGACAGGGCACGGAAGCGCAGTATTTT.

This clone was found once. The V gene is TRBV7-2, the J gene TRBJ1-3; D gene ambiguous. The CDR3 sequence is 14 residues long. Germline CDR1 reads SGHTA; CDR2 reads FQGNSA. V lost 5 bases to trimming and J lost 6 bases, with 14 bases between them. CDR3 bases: TGTGCCAGCAGCCGGACTGCTCTGGAAAACACCATATATTTT. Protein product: CASSRTALENTIYF.

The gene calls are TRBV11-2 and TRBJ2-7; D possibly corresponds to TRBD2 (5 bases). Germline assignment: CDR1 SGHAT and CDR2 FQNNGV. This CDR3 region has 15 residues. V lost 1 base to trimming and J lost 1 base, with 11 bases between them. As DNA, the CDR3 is TGTGCCAGCAGCTTAGGTCTGGACTCTTCCTACGAGCAGTACTTC. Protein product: CASSLGLDSSYEQYF.

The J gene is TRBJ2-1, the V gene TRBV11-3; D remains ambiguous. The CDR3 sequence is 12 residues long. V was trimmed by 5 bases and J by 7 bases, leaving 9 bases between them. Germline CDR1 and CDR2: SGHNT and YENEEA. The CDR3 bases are TGTGCCAGCAGCCTAGTCTCGAATGAGCAGTTCTTC. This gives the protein CASSLVSNEQFF.

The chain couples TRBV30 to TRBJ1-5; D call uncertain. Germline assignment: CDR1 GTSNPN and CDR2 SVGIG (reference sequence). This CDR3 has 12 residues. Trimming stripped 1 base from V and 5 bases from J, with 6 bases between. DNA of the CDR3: TGTGCCTGGAGTGGGCCCGATCAGCCCCAGCATTTT. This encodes CAWSGPDQPQHF.

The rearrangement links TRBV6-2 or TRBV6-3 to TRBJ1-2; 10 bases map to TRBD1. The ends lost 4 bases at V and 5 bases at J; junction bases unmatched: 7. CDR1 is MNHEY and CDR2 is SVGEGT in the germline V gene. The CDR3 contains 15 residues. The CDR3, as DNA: TGTGCCAGCAGTTCCTCGGACAGGGGGGCTTATGGCTACACCTTC. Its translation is CASSSSDRGAYGYTF.

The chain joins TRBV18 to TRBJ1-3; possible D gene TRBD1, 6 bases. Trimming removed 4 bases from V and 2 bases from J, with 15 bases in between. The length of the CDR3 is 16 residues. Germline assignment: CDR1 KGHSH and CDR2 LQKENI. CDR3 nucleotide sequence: TGTGCCAGCTCACGAGCCCAACAGGGACCTGGAAACACCATATATTTT. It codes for CASSRAQQGPGNTIYF.

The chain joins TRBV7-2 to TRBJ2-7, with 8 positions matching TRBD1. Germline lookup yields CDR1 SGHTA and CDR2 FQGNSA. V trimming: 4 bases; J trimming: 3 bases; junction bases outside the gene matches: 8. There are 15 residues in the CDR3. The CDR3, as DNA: TGTGCCAGCAGCTCTCTGGGGACAGGACACTACGAGCAGTACTTC. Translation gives CASSSLGTGHYEQYF.

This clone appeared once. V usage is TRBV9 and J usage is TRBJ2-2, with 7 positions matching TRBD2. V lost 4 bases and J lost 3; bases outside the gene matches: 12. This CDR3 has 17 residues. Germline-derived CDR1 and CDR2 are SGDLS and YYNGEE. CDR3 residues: CASSSKVASGDTGELFF. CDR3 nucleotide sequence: TGTGCCAGCAGCTCCAAGGTGGCGAGCGGGGACACCGGGGAGCTGTTTTTT.

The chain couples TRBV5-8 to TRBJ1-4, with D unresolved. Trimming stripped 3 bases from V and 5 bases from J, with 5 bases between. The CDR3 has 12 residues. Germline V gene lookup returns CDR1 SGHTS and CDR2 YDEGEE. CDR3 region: CASSSLNEKLFF. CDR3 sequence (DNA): TGTGCCAGCAGCTCGTTAAATGAAAAACTGTTTTTT.

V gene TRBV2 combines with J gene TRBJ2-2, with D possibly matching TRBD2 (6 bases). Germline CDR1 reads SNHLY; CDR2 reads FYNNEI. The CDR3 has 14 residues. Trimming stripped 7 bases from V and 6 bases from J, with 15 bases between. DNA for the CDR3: TGTGCCAGCACCATCCGATGGGAGGCCGGGGAGCTGTTTTTT. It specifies CASTIRWEAGELFF.

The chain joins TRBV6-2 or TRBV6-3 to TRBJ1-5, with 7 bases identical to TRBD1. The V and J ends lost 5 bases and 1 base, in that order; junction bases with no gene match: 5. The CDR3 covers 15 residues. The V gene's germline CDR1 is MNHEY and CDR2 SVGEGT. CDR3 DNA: TGTGCCAGCAGTAACTTCAGGGGGAGCAATCAGCCCCAGCATTTT. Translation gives CASSNFRGSNQPQHF.

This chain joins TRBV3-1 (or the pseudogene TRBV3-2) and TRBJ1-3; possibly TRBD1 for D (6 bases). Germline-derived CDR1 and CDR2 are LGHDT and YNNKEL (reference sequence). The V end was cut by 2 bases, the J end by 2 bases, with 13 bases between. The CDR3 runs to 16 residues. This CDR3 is CASSQPRGITGNTIYF. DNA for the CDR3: TGTGCCAGCAGCCAACCTAGGGGGATCACTGGAAACACCATATATTTT.

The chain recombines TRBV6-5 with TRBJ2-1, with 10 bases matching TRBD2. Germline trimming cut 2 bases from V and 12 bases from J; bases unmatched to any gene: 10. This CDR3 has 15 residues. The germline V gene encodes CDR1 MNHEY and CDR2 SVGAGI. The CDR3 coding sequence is TGTGCCAGCAGTTACCCGAGCAGCGGGGGGGCAGGGCAGTTCTTC. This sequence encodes CASSYPSSGGAGQFF.

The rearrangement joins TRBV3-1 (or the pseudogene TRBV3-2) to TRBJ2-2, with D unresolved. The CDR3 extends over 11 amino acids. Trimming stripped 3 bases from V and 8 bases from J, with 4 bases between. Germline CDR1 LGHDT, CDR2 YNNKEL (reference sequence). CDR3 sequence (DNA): TGTGCCAGCAGCCAGAGGGGGGAGCTGTTTTTT. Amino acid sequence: CASSQRGELFF.

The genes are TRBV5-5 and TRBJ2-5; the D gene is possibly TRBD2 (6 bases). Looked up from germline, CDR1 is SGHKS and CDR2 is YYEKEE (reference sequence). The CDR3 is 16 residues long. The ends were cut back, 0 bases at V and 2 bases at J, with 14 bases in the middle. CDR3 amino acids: CASSLVPAGKQETQYF. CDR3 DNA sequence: TGTGCCAGCAGCTTGGTGCCGGCGGGGAAACAAGAGACCCAGTACTTC.